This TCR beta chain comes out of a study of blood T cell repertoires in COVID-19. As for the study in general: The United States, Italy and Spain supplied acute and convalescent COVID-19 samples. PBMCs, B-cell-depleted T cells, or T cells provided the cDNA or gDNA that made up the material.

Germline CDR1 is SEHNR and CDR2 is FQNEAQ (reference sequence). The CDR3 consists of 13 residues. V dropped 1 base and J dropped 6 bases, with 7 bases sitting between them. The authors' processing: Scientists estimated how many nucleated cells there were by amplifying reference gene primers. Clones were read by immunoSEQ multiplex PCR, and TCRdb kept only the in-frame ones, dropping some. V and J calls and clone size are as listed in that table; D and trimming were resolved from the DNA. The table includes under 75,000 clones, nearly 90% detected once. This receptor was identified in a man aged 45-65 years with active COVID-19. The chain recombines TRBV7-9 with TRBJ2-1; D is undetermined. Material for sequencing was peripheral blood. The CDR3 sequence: CASSLGPSNEQFF. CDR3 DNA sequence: TGTGCCAGCAGCTTAGGGCCCTCCAATGAGCAGTTCTTC.